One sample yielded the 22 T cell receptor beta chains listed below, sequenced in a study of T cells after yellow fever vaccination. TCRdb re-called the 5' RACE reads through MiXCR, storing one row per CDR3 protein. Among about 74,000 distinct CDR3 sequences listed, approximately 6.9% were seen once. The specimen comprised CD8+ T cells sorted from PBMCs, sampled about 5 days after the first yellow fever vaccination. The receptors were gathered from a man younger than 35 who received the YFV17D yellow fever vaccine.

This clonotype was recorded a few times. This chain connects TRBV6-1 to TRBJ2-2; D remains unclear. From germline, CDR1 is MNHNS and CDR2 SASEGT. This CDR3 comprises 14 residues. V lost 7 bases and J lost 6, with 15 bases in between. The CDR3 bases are TGTGCCAGCACCAGACGCTTATATCCCGGGGAGCTGTTTTTT. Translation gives CASTRRLYPGELFF.

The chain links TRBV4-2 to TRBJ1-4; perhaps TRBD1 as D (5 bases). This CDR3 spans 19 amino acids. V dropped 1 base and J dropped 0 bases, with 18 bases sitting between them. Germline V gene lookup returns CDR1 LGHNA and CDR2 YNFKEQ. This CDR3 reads CASSQVIPVGLATNEKLFF. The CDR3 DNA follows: TGTGCCAGCAGCCAAGTTATCCCCGTGGGGCTTGCAACTAATGAAAAACTGTTTTTT.

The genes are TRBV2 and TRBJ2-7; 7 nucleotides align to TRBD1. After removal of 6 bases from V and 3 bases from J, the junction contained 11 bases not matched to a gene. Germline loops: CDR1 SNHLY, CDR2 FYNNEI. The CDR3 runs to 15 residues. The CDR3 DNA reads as TGTGCCAGCAGCTACCCCCGGGACAGTAACTACGAGCAGTACGTC. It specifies CASSYPRDSNYEQYV.

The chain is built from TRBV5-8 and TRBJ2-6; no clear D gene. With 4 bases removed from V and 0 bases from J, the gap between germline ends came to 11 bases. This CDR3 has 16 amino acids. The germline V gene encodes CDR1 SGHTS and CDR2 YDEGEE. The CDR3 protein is CASSMESFSGANVLTF. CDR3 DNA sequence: TGTGCCAGCAGCATGGAGTCGTTCTCTGGGGCCAACGTCCTGACTTTC.

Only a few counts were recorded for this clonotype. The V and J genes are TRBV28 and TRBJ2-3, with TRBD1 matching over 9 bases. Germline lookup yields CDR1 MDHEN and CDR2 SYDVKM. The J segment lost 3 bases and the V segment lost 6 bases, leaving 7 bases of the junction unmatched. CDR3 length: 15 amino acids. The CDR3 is CASRIRDRATDTQYF. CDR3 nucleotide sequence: TGTGCCAGCAGAATCCGGGACAGGGCGACAGATACGCAGTATTTT.

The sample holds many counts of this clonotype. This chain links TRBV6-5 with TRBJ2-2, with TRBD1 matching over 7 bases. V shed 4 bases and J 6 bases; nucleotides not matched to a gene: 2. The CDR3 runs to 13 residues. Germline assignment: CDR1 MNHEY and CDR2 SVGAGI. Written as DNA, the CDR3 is TGTGCCAGCAGTTTCGGGACAGCCGGGGAGCTGTTTTTT. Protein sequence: CASSFGTAGELFF.

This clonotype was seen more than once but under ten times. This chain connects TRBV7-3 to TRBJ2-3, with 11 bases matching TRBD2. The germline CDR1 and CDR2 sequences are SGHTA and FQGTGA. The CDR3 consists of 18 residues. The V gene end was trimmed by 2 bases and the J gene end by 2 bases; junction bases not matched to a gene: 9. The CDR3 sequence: CASSLEGGLAAITDTQYF. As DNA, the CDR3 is TGTGCCAGCAGCTTAGAAGGGGGACTAGCGGCGATCACAGATACGCAGTATTTT.

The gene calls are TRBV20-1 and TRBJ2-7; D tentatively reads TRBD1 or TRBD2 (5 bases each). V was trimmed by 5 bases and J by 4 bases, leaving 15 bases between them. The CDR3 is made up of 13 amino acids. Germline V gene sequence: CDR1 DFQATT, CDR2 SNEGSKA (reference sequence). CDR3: CSAGGKQDYEQYF. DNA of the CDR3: TGCAGTGCTGGAGGAAAACAGGATTACGAGCAGTACTTC.

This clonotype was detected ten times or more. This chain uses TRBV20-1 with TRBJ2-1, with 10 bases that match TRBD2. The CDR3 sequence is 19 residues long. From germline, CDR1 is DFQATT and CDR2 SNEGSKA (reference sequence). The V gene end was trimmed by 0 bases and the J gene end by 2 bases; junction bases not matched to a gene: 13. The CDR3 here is CSARDWRLAGENPYNEQFF. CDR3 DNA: TGCAGTGCTAGAGATTGGCGCCTAGCGGGGGAGAACCCCTACAATGAGCAGTTCTTC.

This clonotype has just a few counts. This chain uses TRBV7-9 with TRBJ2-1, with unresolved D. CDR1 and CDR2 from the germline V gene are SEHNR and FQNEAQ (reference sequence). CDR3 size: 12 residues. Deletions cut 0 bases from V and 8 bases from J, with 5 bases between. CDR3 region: CASSLAGYEQFF. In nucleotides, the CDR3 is TGTGCCAGCAGCTTAGCGGGGTATGAGCAGTTCTTC.

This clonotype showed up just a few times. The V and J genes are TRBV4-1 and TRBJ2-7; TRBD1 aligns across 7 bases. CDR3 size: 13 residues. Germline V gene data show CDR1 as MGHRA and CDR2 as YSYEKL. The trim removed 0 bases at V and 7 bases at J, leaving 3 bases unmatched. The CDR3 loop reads CASSQETGNEQYV. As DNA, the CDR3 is TGCGCCAGCAGCCAAGAGACAGGGAATGAGCAGTACGTC.

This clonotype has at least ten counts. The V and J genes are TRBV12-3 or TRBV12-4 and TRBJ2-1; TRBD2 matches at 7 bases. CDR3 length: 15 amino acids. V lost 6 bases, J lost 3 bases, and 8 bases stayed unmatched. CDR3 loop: CASSLRGSGYNEQFF. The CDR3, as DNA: TGTGCCAGCAGCCTGCGGGGGTCGGGCTACAATGAGCAGTTCTTC.

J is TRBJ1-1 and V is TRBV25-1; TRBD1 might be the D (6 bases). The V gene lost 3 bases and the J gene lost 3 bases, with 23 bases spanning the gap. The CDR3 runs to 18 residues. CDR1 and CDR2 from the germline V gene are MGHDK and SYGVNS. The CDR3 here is CASSDLRDTAFLDTEAFF. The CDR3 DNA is TGTGCCAGCAGTGATCTTCGGGACACGGCATTTCTCGACACTGAAGCTTTCTTT.

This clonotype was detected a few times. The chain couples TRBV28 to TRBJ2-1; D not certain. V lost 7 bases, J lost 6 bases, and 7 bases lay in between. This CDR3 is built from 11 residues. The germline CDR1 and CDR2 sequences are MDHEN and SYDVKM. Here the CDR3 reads CASTQSNEQFF. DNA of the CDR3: TGTGCCAGCACCCAAAGCAATGAGCAGTTCTTC.

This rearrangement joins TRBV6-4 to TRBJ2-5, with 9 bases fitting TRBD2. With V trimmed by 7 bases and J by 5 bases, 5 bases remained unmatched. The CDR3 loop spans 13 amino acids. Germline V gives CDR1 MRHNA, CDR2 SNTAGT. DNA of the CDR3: TGTGCCAGCACCTTAGCGGGGGAGGAGACCCAGTACTTC. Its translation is CASTLAGEETQYF.

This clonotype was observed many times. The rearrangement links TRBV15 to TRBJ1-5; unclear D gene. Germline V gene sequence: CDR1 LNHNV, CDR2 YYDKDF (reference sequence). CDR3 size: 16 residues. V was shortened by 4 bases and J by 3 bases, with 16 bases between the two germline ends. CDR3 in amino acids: CATSTLGLDANQPQHF. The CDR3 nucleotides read TGTGCCACCAGCACTTTAGGACTCGATGCCAATCAGCCCCAGCATTTT.

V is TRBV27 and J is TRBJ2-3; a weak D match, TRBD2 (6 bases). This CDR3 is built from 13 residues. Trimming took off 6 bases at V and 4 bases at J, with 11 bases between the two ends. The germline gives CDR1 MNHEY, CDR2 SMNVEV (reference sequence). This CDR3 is CASSRDFSDTQYF. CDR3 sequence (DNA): TGTGCCAGCAGCCGGGACTTTTCAGATACGCAGTATTTT.

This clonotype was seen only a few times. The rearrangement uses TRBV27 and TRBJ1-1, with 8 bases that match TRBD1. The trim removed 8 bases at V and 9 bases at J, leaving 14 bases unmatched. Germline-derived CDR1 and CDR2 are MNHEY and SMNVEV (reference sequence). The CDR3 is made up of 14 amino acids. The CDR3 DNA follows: TGTGCCAGCGGGGGAGCGAGCACAGGGGGAAAAGCTTTCTTT. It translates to CASGGASTGGKAFF.

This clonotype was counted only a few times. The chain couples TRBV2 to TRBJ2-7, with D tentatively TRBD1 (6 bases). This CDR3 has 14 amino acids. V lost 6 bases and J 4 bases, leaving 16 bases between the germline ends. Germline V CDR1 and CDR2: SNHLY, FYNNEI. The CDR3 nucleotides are TGTGCCAGCAGCGCCTGGACAGTCCGTTACGAGCAGTACGTC. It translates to CASSAWTVRYEQYV.

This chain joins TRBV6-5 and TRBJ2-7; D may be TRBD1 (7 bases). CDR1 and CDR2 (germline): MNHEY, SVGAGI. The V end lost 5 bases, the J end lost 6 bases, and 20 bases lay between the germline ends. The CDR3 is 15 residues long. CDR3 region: CASSTGGTALLEQYV. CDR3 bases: TGTGCCAGCAGTACCGGCGGGACAGCCTTGCTCGAGCAGTACGTC.

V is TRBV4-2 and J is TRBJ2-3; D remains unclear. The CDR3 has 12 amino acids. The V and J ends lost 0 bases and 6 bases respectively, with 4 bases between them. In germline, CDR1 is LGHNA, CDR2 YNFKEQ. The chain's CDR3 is CASSQESDTQYF. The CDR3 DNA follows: TGTGCCAGCAGCCAAGAGTCCGATACGCAGTATTTT.

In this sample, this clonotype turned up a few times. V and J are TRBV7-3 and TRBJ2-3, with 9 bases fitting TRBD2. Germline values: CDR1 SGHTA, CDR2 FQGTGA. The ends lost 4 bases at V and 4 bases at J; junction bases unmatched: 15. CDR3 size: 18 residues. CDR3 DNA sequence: TGTGCCAGCAGCTCCTCTAGCGGGGCCGGGGATGCGGCAGATACGCAGTATTTT. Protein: CASSSSSGAGDAADTQYF. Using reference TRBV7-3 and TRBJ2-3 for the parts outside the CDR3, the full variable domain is GAGVSQTPSNKVTEKGKYVELRCDPISGHTALYWYRQSLGQGPEFLIYFQGTGAADDSGLPNDRFFAVRPEGSVSTLKIQRTERGDSAVYLCASSSSSGAGDAADTQYFGPGTRLTVL.